The rows below give T cell receptor beta chains drawn from one sample of a study of blood T cell repertoires in COVID-19. Sequencing used immunoSEQ multiplex PCR; TCRdb keeps in-frame clones, though not all of them. There are approximately 250,000 clones in the sample; approximately 88% occur only once, and roughly 2.4% lies in the top ten. The source material was PBMCs or T cells enriched from blood (not recorded which). Source of these receptors: a woman between 35 and 50 years old with acute COVID-19. Each CDR3 is given with its conserved first and last residue. The order of the fields is J gene, V gene, clone size, D gene, CDR3 DNA, CDR3 protein. A D gene is named only where the DNA matches it firmly. Size values are once, few and many counts, or a class for expanded clones, and some rows have none.

TRBJ1-3 TRBV11-2 NA NA TGTGCCAGCAGCTTGGCAGGGCTCGGAAACACCATATATTTT CASSLAGLGNTIYF
TRBJ1-1 TRBV7-2 NA NA TGTGCCAGCAGCAAACGTTGGAGAGACGAAGCTTTCTTT CASSKRWRDEAFF
TRBJ1-2 TRBV4-2 NA TRBD1 TGTGCCACGCAGGGGACAGCCTATGGCTACACCTTC CATQGTAYGYTF
TRBJ2-3 TRBV6-4 NA TRBD2 TGTGCCAGCAGAAGTAGCGGGAGAGATAGGGATACGCAGTATTTT CASRSSGRDRDTQYF
TRBJ2-2 TRBV30 NA TRBD1 TGTGCCTGGAGGACGCCGGGACAGGGGGGAAACACCGGGGAGCTGTTTTTT CAWRTPGQGGNTGELFF
TRBJ2-5 TRBV27 NA NA TGTGCCAGCAGTTTTAGGGGCGCGTGGGAGACCCAGTACTTC CASSFRGAWETQYF
TRBJ1-4 TRBV28 NA NA TGTGCCAGCAGTTTATCCTTACCCGGGGGTGAAAAACTGTTTTTT CASSLSLPGGEKLFF
TRBJ2-1 TRBV5-1 NA TRBD2 TGCGCCAGCAGCTTGCCCGGACTAGCTGGAGGTGAGCAGTTCTTC CASSLPGLAGGEQFF
TRBJ2-5 TRBV4-3 NA NA TGCGCCAGCAGCCAAGATCTGCAGTACCAAGAGACCCAGTACTTC CASSQDLQYQETQYF
TRBJ1-5 TRBV19 NA NA TGTGCCAGTAGTATAGCGGTGGGGAGATGGGAGCCCCAGCATTTT CASSIAVGRWEPQHF
TRBJ1-1 TRBV5-1 NA NA TGCGCCAGCAGCTTGGACGCTATGGGAGGGCGGGCTTTCTTT CASSLDAMGGRAFF
TRBJ1-1 TRBV7-8 NA NA TGTGCCAGCAGCTTAGGGACAGCAAGTCTGAACACTGAAGCTTTCTTT CASSLGTASLNTEAFF
TRBJ1-1 TRBV30 NA TRBD1 TGTGCCTGGAGTGTAGGGACAGGGCCCACTGAAGCTTTCTTT CAWSVGTGPTEAFF
TRBJ1-2 TRBV4-1 NA TRBD1 TGCGCCAGCAGGCAAATGGGGACAGGGGGCGATGGCTACACCTTC CASRQMGTGGDGYTF
TRBJ2-5 TRBV7-2 NA NA TGTGCCAGCAGCTTAGAGCTTCGCCAAGAGACCCAGTACTTC CASSLELRQETQYF
TRBJ2-5 TRBV5-4 NA TRBD1 TGTGCCAGCAGCTCAACGGGACAGGGGTGGCAAGAGACCCAGTACTTC CASSSTGQGWQETQYF
TRBJ2-4 TRBV12-3/TRBV12-4 NA TRBD1 TGTGCCAGCAGGGGGACAGGGAACATTCAGTACTTC CASRGTGNIQYF
TRBJ1-1 TRBV11-3 NA TRBD1 TGTGCCAGCAGTTTAACGGTTTGGAGGGGGCACGAGAACACTGAAGCTTTCTTT CASSLTVWRGHENTEAFF
TRBJ2-6 TRBV12-3/TRBV12-4 NA NA TGTGCCGGACTAATGACTGGGGCCAACGTCCTGACTTTC CAGLMTGANVLTF
TRBJ2-6 TRBV6-2/TRBV6-3 NA NA TGTGCCAGCAGCCACGGGTGGAGGGGGGCCAACGTCCTGACTTTC CASSHGWRGANVLTF
TRBJ1-5 TRBV19 once NA TGTGCCAGTAATTCGGGGGAAAGGCGCAATCAGCCCCAGCATTTT CASNSGERRNQPQHF
TRBJ2-5 TRBV7-2 NA TRBD1 TGTGCCAGCAGCGAAAACCGGGACAGGGGGCGAGAGACCCAGTACTTC CASSENRDRGRETQYF
TRBJ1-5 TRBV29-1 few NA TGCAGCGTAGTCCAGGCGAAGCTGGGTCAGCCCCAGCATTTT CSVVQAKLGQPQHF
TRBJ1-2 TRBV3-1/TRBV3-2 NA TRBD1 TGTGCCAGCAGCCCGACAGGGGGACTTTATGGCTACACCTTC CASSPTGGLYGYTF
TRBJ1-1 TRBV12-3/TRBV12-4 NA NA TGTGCCAGCAGTTTACGACAGCCCACTGAAGCTTTCTTT CASSLRQPTEAFF
TRBJ2-2 TRBV3-1/TRBV3-2 NA TRBD2 TGTGCCAGCAGCCACACCGCGGGGGAGATCACCGGGGAGCTGTTTTTT CASSHTAGEITGELFF
TRBJ2-1 TRBV11-3 few TRBD2 TGTGCCAGCAGCTTAGGTGGGAGGGCCTACAATGAGCAGTTCTTC CASSLGGRAYNEQFF
TRBJ1-5 TRBV6-2/TRBV6-3 NA NA TGTGCCAGCAGTGCGAGGACACCCGTCAAGATTTATAGCAATCAGCCCCAGCATTTT CASSARTPVKIYSNQPQHF
TRBJ2-7 TRBV19 once TRBD1 TGTGCCAGTAGTTTGCGGGACAGGGGCTACGAGCAGTACTTC CASSLRDRGYEQYF
TRBJ2-2 TRBV9 NA TRBD2 TGTGCCAGCAGCGTAGATCCTAGCGGGAGGAACGGGGAGCTGTTTTTT CASSVDPSGRNGELFF
TRBJ1-1 TRBV11-2 NA NA TGTGCCAGCAGCTACCGGGACACCCCTATGAACACTGAAGCTTTCTTT CASSYRDTPMNTEAFF
TRBJ2-7 TRBV7-9 NA TRBD1 TGTGCCAGCAGCTTCCGGGACAGAAACGAGCAGTACTTC CASSFRDRNEQYF
TRBJ1-6 TRBV7-9 NA TRBD1 TGTGCCAGCAGCCCGGACAGGGTCTATAATTCACCCCTCCACTTT CASSPDRVYNSPLHF
TRBJ2-1 TRBV19 NA NA TGTGCCAGTAGTATAGGTCCAGCGCCCAGCTACAATGAGCAGTTCTTC CASSIGPAPSYNEQFF
TRBJ1-6 TRBV10-1 NA NA TGCGCCAGCAGTGACGGGGGTTCGAATTCACCCCTCCACTTT CASSDGGSNSPLHF
TRBJ2-1 TRBV9 NA TRBD2 TGTGCCAGCAGCACATCGGGACTAGCGGCCTACAATGAGCAGTTCTTC CASSTSGLAAYNEQFF
TRBJ1-5 TRBV2 NA NA TGTGCCAGCAGGGTAGGGGGAAATCAGCCCCAGCATTTT CASRVGGNQPQHF
TRBJ1-2 TRBV28 NA NA TGTGCCAGCAGTCCCCTAACCTATGGCTACACCTTC CASSPLTYGYTF
TRBJ1-5 TRBV7-9 NA TRBD1 TGTGCCAGCAGCCCCCTGACAGGGAAAGGTCAGCCCCAGCATTTT CASSPLTGKGQPQHF
TRBJ2-3 TRBV24-1 NA NA TGTGCCACCAGTGGCCGGGCAGGGGGGATAGATACGCAGTATTTT CATSGRAGGIDTQYF
TRBJ2-3 TRBV27 NA NA TGTGCCAGCGCATTAGATCAGGGCAAGGGCACAGATACGCAGTATTTT CASALDQGKGTDTQYF
TRBJ2-4 TRBV19 NA TRBD2 TGTGCCAGTAGGGCTAGCGGGAGTTGGTACATTCAGTACTTC CASRASGSWYIQYF
TRBJ2-1 TRBV7-2 NA TRBD2 TGTGCCAGCAGCTCGTCTAGCGGGGCCTACAATGAGCAGTTCTTC CASSSSSGAYNEQFF
TRBJ1-1 TRBV18 NA NA TGTGCCAGCTCACCATCGGGAGTTTGGACTGAAGCTTTCTTT CASSPSGVWTEAFF
TRBJ1-6 TRBV19 NA NA TGTGCCAGTAGTATAGGAGAAGTTTTAAATTCACCCCTCCACTTT CASSIGEVLNSPLHF
TRBJ1-5 TRBV7-9 NA NA TGTGCCAGCAGCTCGAACAGGGTCGGAGGTGGGGATCAGCCCCAGCATTTT CASSSNRVGGGDQPQHF
TRBJ1-2 TRBV29-1 NA NA TGCAGCGTTGAAACGGGGACATACTATGGCTACACCTTC CSVETGTYYGYTF
TRBJ2-3 TRBV7-2 once NA TGTGCCAGCAGCGTGCAGGATGGGGATACGCAGTATTTT CASSVQDGDTQYF
TRBJ2-1 TRBV6-6 NA NA TGTGCCAGCAGCCCCACCGCCCCCCCGGGACTCCGAGTTCCCTACAATGAGCAGTTCTTC CASSPTAPPGLRVPYNEQFF
TRBJ2-2 TRBV6-5 NA TRBD1 TGTGCCAGCAGAGCCCAGACAGGGTACACCGGGGAGCTGTTTTTT CASRAQTGYTGELFF
TRBJ1-3 TRBV19 once TRBD1 TGTGCCAGTAGGAGGACAGGGTCCGGAAACACCATATATTTT CASRRTGSGNTIYF
TRBJ2-7 TRBV29-1 NA TRBD2 TGCAGCGTGAGAGGGACTAGCGGAACCTACGAGCAGTACTTC CSVRGTSGTYEQYF
TRBJ2-1 TRBV11-3 NA TRBD2 TGTGCCAGCAGCGGGGGGACTAGCGGGAGAAATGAGCAGTTCTTC CASSGGTSGRNEQFF